This T cell receptor (beta chain) was recovered during a study of blood T cell repertoires in COVID-19. Sequencing was performed with immunoSEQ multiplex PCR; in TCRdb, only in-frame clones are kept and a portion is missing. The data contain roughly 100,000 clones, just under 85% of them seen just once; the ten biggest clones take up around 10%. Germline CDR1 KGHSH, CDR2 LQKENI. Trimming took off 6 bases at V and 3 bases at J, with 8 bases between the two ends. CDR3 size: 12 residues. The sequence came from a man aged 40-49 years with active or convalescent COVID-19. The specimen was peripheral blood. V gene TRBV18 combines with J gene TRBJ2-5; D gene ambiguous. This chain's CDR3 is CASSRTKETQYF. The DNA of the CDR3 is TGTGCCAGCTCGCGAACGAAAGAGACCCAGTACTTC.